This passage covers 20 T cell receptor beta chains from one sample sequenced in a study of T cell changes during pregnancy in multiple sclerosis. TCRdb's copy holds only in-frame clones and misses some; the assay was immunoSEQ multiplex PCR. The sample contains about 70,000 clones, about 90% of which appear only once. The material was peripheral blood, obtained in the third trimester of pregnancy. Every receptor here comes from a female donor in good health, enrolled as a control in a pregnancy study.

V and J are TRBV15 and TRBJ1-4, with D tentatively TRBD1 (5 bases). Per germline, CDR1 LNHNV and CDR2 YYDKDF (reference sequence). The CDR3 covers 14 residues. V was trimmed by 2 bases and J by 7 bases, leaving 11 bases between them. The CDR3 DNA follows: TGTGCCACCAGCAGACGGGGACTAGGTGAAAAACTGTTTTTT. Translation gives CATSRRGLGEKLFF.

The chain combines TRBV4-1 with TRBJ1-2; the match to TRBD1 covers 8 bases. Germline V gene data show CDR1 as MGHRA and CDR2 as YSYEKL. The junction had 9 bases not matched to a gene; V was cut back by 4 bases and J by 5 bases. CDR3 size: 15 residues. DNA of the CDR3: TGCGCCAGCAGCCCGCAGACAGGGGTTAAGTATGGCTACACCTTC. Encoded protein: CASSPQTGVKYGYTF.

The rearrangement joins TRBV19 to TRBJ2-7; the match to TRBD1 covers 7 bases. This CDR3 spans 15 amino acids. CDR1 and CDR2 from the germline V gene are LNHDA and SQIVND (reference sequence). Trimming took 3 bases from V and 3 from J; bases not matched to a gene: 8. The CDR3 coding sequence is TGTGCCAGTAGTATTGGGGACAGCGGACTCTACGAGCAGTACTTC. Protein product: CASSIGDSGLYEQYF. Using reference TRBV19 and TRBJ2-7 for the parts outside the CDR3, the full variable domain is DGGITQSPKYLFRKEGQNVTLSCEQNLNHDAMYWYRQDPGQGLRLIYYSQIVNDFQKGDIAEGYSVSREKKESFPLTVTSAQKNPTAFYLCASSIGDSGLYEQYFGPGTRLTVT.

V is TRBV11-2 and J is TRBJ2-1, with TRBD2 matching 14 bases. CDR3 length: 14 residues. Trimming removed 7 bases from V and 12 bases from J; junction bases left unmatched: 8. Germline V gene lookup returns CDR1 SGHAT and CDR2 FQNNGV. CDR3 DNA: TGTGCCAGCACCGTGACTAGCGGGGGGGAGAGGCAGTTCTTC. Residues: CASTVTSGGERQFF.

Comments on this clone: The same CDR3 arises from other DNA sequences in this sample as well. The rearrangement uses TRBV27 and TRBJ2-5; 12 nucleotides align to TRBD2. There are 16 residues in the CDR3. Germline V CDR1 and CDR2: MNHEY, SMNVEV (reference sequence). V lost 0 bases and J lost 2; bases outside the gene matches: 1. CDR3: CASSLSLAGGQETQYF. The CDR3 coding sequence is TGTGCCAGCAGTTTATCCCTAGCGGGGGGGCAAGAGACCCAGTACTTC.

The chain uses TRBV19 and TRBJ2-3; weak D call: TRBD1 (6 bases). The CDR3 length is 14 residues. V dropped 5 bases and J dropped 2 bases, with 11 bases sitting between them. CDR1 LNHDA and CDR2 SQIVND come from the germline V gene (reference sequence). As DNA, the CDR3 is TGTGCCAGTAGTGGGACAAGCCTCACAGATACGCAGTATTTT. Protein product: CASSGTSLTDTQYF.

The chain links TRBV7-9 to TRBJ2-3, with D tentatively TRBD2 (6 bases). Germline V gives CDR1 SEHNR, CDR2 FQNEAQ (reference sequence). The CDR3 totals 14 residues. The ends were cut back, 5 bases at V and 4 bases at J, with 13 bases in the middle. CDR3 nucleotide sequence: TGTGCCAGCAGCCACTTCAAGCGGGCAGATACGCAGTATTTT. This encodes CASSHFKRADTQYF.

V and J are TRBV7-8 and TRBJ1-5; D perhaps matches TRBD1 (6 bases). Germline V CDR1 and CDR2: SGHVS, FQNEAQ. V was cut by 3 bases and J by 7 bases, with 19 bases left in between. CDR3 size: 16 residues. Here the CDR3 reads CASSFTQGSSGQPQHF. The CDR3 DNA reads TGTGCCAGCAGCTTCACGCAGGGGAGTTCTGGGCAGCCCCAGCATTTT.

This clone was seen once. The V gene is TRBV18, the J gene TRBJ1-5; D is ambiguous. CDR3 length: 14 amino acids. Germline V gene data show CDR1 as KGHSH and CDR2 as LQKENI. V dropped 2 bases and J dropped 6 bases, with 11 bases sitting between them. CDR3 loop: CASSPEELGQPQHF. CDR3 nucleotides: TGTGCCAGCTCACCAGAGGAGTTGGGTCAGCCCCAGCATTTT.

The rearrangement links TRBV29-1 to TRBJ1-2; 11 nucleotides match TRBD1. V was pared by 6 bases and J by 3 bases, with 9 bases of the junction left unmatched. This CDR3 region has 15 residues. Germline loops: CDR1 SQVTM, CDR2 ANQGSEA. CDR3 nucleotides: TGCAGCGTCGCTGCTTTGGGACAGGGGGACTATGGCTACACCTTC. As protein: CSVAALGQGDYGYTF. The whole variable domain, remainder taken from reference TRBV29-1 and TRBJ1-2, is SAVISQKPSRDICQRGTSLTIQCQVDSQVTMMFWYRQQPGQSLTLIATANQGSEATYESGFVIDKFPISRPNLTFSTLTVSNMSPEDSSIYLCSVAALGQGDYGYTFGSGTRLTVV.

The rearrangement joins TRBV5-4 to TRBJ1-1; D is possibly TRBD1 (6 bases). The germline V gene has CDR1 SGHNT and CDR2 YYREEE (reference sequence). Between the trimmed V and J ends, which lost 4 bases and 1 base, there was a span of 14 bases. The CDR3 has 15 amino acids. The CDR3 protein is CASSALHRENTEAFF. The CDR3 nucleotides read TGTGCCAGCAGCGCGTTACACAGGGAGAACACTGAAGCTTTCTTT.

The V gene is TRBV27, the J gene TRBJ2-2; D might be TRBD2 (5 bases). This CDR3 contains 13 residues. CDR1 is MNHEY, CDR2 SMNVEV, per germline (reference sequence). V dropped 4 bases and J dropped 6 bases, with 9 bases sitting between them. CDR3 residues: CASSWVRAGELFF. CDR3 nucleotide sequence: TGTGCCAGCAGTTGGGTGCGGGCCGGGGAGCTGTTTTTT.

The chain joins TRBV7-3 to TRBJ2-2, with TRBD1 matching over 7 bases. The ends lost 6 bases at V and 6 bases at J; junction bases unmatched: 7. The germline gives CDR1 SGHTA, CDR2 FQGTGA. CDR3 size: 14 residues. This chain's CDR3 is CASRPTGAPGELFF. CDR3 DNA: TGTGCCAGCAGACCCACAGGGGCCCCCGGGGAGCTGTTTTTT.

This clone was counted between two and nine times. V and J are TRBV4-1 and TRBJ1-3, with D unresolved. Trimming stripped 3 bases from V and 0 bases from J, with 18 bases between. CDR1 MGHRA and CDR2 YSYEKL come from the germline V gene. This CDR3 is 18 amino acids long. CDR3 nucleotides: TGCGCCAGCAGCCACGATCCAATAGAGCGACCCTCTGGAAACACCATATATTTT. Translation: CASSHDPIERPSGNTIYF.

CDR3 loop: CASSPTGGGNQPQHF. In nucleotides, the CDR3 is TGCGCCAGCAGCCCAACAGGGGGAGGCAATCAGCCCCAGCATTTT. This chain links TRBV5-1 with TRBJ1-5; TRBD1 aligns across 8 bases. The CDR3 spans 15 residues. Trimming removed 4 bases from V and 2 bases from J; junction bases left unmatched: 5. Germline CDR1 is SGHRS and CDR2 is YFSETQ.

This clone came up once. This chain connects TRBV15 to TRBJ1-6; D is unresolved. The CDR3 sequence is 14 residues long. CDR1 LNHNV and CDR2 YYDKDF come from the germline V gene (reference sequence). V was shortened by 5 bases and J by 10 bases, with 15 bases between the two germline ends. The CDR3 sequence: CATSLDRLRSPLHF. In nucleotides, the CDR3 is TGTGCCACCAGCCTAGACCGCCTCCGCTCACCCCTCCACTTT.

The chain carries TRBV5-8 and TRBJ2-2; weak D call: TRBD1 (6 bases). Trimming stripped 3 bases from V and 1 base from J, with 10 bases between. The CDR3 has 15 residues. CDR1 is SGHTS, CDR2 YDEGEE, per germline. The CDR3 spells CASSSGQRNTGELFF. CDR3 coding DNA: TGTGCCAGCAGCTCCGGACAGAGGAACACCGGGGAGCTGTTTTTT.

The rearrangement joins TRBV7-2 to TRBJ1-2; 7 nucleotides align to TRBD1. V shed 5 bases and J 4 bases; nucleotides not matched to a gene: 7. Germline assignment: CDR1 SGHTA and CDR2 FQGNSA. CDR3 length equals 14 residues. The CDR3 DNA is TGTGCCAGCAGCCGACAGGGTGCCCTCTATGGCTACACCTTC. This gives the protein CASSRQGALYGYTF.

This clone turned up a few times. V is TRBV4-3 and J is TRBJ1-1, with no clear D. The V gene lost 0 bases and the J gene lost 0 bases, with 5 bases spanning the gap. The length of the CDR3 is 14 residues. CDR1 is LGHNA and CDR2 is YSLEER in the germline V gene. CDR3 sequence (DNA): TGCGCCAGCAGCCAAGAAAGAGTGAACACTGAAGCTTTCTTT. Its translation: CASSQERVNTEAFF.

The chain combines TRBV7-2 with TRBJ2-1; no reliable D call. The CDR3 has 15 residues. Germline V gene data show CDR1 as SGHTA and CDR2 as FQGNSA. Between the trimmed V and J ends, which lost 3 bases and 2 bases, there was a span of 11 bases. The CDR3 DNA reads as TGTGCCAGCAGCTTTGGCCCGTCACCCTACAATGAGCAGTTCTTC. Translated: CASSFGPSPYNEQFF.